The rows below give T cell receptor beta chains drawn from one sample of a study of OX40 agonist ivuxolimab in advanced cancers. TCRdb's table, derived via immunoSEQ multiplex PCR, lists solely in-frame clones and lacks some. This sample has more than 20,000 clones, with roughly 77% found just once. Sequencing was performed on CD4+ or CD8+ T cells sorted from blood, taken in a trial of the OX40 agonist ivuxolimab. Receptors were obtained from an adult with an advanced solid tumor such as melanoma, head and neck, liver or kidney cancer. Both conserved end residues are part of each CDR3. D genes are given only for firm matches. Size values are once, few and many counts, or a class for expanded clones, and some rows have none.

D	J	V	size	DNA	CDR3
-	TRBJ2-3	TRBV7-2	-	TGTGCCATCACCAGGGGAGCGAACACAGATACGCAGTATTTT	CAITRGANTDTQYF
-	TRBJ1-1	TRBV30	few	TGTGCCTGGAGACTAAGGGTTCCGAACACTGAAGCTTTCTTT	CAWRLRVPNTEAFF
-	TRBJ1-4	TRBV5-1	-	TGCGCCAGCAGCTTGGAGGGGAGGATTAATGAAAAACTGTTTTTT	CASSLEGRINEKLFF
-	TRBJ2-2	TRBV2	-	TGTGCCAGCATAAGGGCCGGCGGGGAGCTGTTTTTT	CASIRAGGELFF
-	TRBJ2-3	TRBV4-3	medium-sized	TGCGCCAGCAGCCCGGGGGGCACAGATACGCAGTATTTT	CASSPGGTDTQYF
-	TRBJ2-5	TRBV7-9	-	TGTGCCAGCAGCCGGGACTGGGGGGAGACCCAGTACTTC	CASSRDWGETQYF
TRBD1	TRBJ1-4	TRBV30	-	TGTGCCTGGAGTGTACAGGGGGCGGGGGAAAAACTGTTTTTT	CAWSVQGAGEKLFF
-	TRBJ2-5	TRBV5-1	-	TGCGCCAGCAGCTTCCAAGAGACCCAGTACTTC	CASSFQETQYF
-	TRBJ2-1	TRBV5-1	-	TGCGCCAGCAGCCTCAGCAGCACTGAGAAGTTCTTC	CASSLSSTEKFF
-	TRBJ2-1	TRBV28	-	TGTGCCAGCAGTTCCGCCGACGTAAGCTCCTACAATGAGCAGTTCTTC	CASSSADVSSYNEQFF
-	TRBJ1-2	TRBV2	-	TGTGCCAGCACCTGGGGTGGGTATGGCTACACCTTC	CASTWGGYGYTF
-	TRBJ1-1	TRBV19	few	TGTGCCACCTCGGAGGGTAGGGGGAACACTGAAGCTTTCTTT	CATSEGRGNTEAFF
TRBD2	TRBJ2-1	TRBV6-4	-	TGTGCCAGCAGTGACCTAGCGGGGACTACCGAGCAGTTCTTC	CASSDLAGTTEQFF
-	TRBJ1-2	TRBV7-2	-	TGTGCCAGCAGCTCAAGGCAGGAGATTCGGGTCTACACCTTC	CASSSRQEIRVYTF
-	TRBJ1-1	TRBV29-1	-	TGCAGCGTTGAAGAGACCCGAGGCGCTGAAGCTTTCTTT	CSVEETRGAEAFF
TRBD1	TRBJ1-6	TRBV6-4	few	TGTGCCAGCAGTCGGGACAGTAATTCACCCCTCCACTTT	CASSRDSNSPLHF
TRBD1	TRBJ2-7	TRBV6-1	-	TGTGCCAGCAGCTCAGGGGGCTACGAGCAGTACTTC	CASSSGGYEQYF
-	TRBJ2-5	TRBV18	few	TGTGCCAGCTCATCCCAGCCCCAAGAGACCCAGTACTTC	CASSSQPQETQYF
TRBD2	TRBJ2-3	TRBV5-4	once	TGTGCCAGCAGACCCGGACTAGCGGGGGGGAACACAGATACGCAGTATTTT	CASRPGLAGGNTDTQYF
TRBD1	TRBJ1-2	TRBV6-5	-	TGTGCCAGCAGAAGTCCCGGGACAGGGCATGGCTACACCTTC	CASRSPGTGHGYTF
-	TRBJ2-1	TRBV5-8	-	TGTGCCAGCAGCTTGGGCTTCGACAATGAGCAGTTCTTC	CASSLGFDNEQFF
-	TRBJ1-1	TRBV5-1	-	TGCGCCAGCAAACCCGGATCCCTGGATAACACTGAAGCTTTCTTT	CASKPGSLDNTEAFF
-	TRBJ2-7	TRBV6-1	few	TGTGCCAGCAGTGAAATCGGGAATGGAAGGGCCCAACTTACCTACGAGCAGTACTTC	CASSEIGNGRAQLTYEQYF
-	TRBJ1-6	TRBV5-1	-	TGCGCCAGCAGCTGGGGGGATTCACCCCTCCACTTT	CASSWGDSPLHF
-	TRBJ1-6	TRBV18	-	TGTGCCAGCTCACAGTGGACAGACTATAATTCACCCCTCCACTTT	CASSQWTDYNSPLHF
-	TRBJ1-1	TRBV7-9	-	TGTGCCAGCAGCTTAATCGGCCGGGACACTGAAGCTTTCTTT	CASSLIGRDTEAFF
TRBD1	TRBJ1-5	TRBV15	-	TGTGCCACCAGCTTTGACAGGGGTAATCAGCCCCAGCATTTT	CATSFDRGNQPQHF
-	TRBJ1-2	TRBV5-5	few	TGTGCCAGCAGCTTGGCTAGGGGGGAGACCTATGGCTACACCTTC	CASSLARGETYGYTF
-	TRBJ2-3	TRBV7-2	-	TGTGCCAGCAGCCCTGACTACCAGAGCACAGATACGCAGTATTTT	CASSPDYQSTDTQYF
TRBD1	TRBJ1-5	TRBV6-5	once	TGTGCCAGCAGTCTAGACAGGGGCGGTCAGCCCCAGCATTTT	CASSLDRGGQPQHF
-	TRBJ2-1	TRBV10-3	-	TGTGCCATCAGTGAGTCGAATGAGCAGTTCTTC	CAISESNEQFF
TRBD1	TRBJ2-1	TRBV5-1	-	TGCGCCAGCAGCCCCGGGACAGGGGGTCCCTACAATGAGCAGTTCTTC	CASSPGTGGPYNEQFF
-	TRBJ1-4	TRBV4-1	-	TGCGCCAGCAGCCAAGATTGGCAGGGTAATGAAAAACTGTTTTTT	CASSQDWQGNEKLFF
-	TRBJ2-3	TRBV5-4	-	TGTGCCAGCAGTTTTACAGATACGCAGTATTTT	CASSFTDTQYF
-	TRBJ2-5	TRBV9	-	TGTGCCAGCAGTAGGACACGTCAAGAGACCCAGTACTTC	CASSRTRQETQYF
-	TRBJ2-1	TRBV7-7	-	TGTGCCAGCAGCTTAGCGCCGGGGAATGAGCAGTTCTTC	CASSLAPGNEQFF
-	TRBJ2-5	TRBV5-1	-	TGCGCCAGCAGCCTCAGACAGAGAGAAGAGACCCAGTACTTC	CASSLRQREETQYF
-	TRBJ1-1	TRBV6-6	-	TGTGCCAGCACCCGGGAGGGGTCCCTGAACACTGAAGCTTTCTTT	CASTREGSLNTEAFF
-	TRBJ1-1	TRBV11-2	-	TGTGCCAGCAGCTTAGACGCGAACACTGAAGCTTTCTTT	CASSLDANTEAFF
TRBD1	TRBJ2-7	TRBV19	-	TGTGCCAGTAAGGTATCGGGGACAGGGTCCTACGAGCAGTACTTC	CASKVSGTGSYEQYF
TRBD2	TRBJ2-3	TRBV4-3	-	TGCGCCAGCAGCCAATTTACCAGCGGGGGGTCCTCAGATACGCAGTATTTT	CASSQFTSGGSSDTQYF
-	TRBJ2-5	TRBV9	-	TGTGCCAGCAGCGTAGAAGTGGCTGGGGAGACCCAGTACTTC	CASSVEVAGETQYF